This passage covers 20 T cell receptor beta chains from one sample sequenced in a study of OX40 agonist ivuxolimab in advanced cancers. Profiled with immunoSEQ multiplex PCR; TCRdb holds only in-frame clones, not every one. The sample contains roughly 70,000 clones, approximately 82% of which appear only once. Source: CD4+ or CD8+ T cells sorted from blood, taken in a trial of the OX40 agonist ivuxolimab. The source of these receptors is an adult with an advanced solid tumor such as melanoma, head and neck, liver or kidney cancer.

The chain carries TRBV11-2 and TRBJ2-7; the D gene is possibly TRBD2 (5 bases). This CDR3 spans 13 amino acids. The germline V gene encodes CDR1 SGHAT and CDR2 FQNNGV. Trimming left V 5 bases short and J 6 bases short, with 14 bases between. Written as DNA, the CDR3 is TGTGCCAGCAGCGAAACGCCCGGAGGCGAGCAGTACTTC. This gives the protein CASSETPGGEQYF.

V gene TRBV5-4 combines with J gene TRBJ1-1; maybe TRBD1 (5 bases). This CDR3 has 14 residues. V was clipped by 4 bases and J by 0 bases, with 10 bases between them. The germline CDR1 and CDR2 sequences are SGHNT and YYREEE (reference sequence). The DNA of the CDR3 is TGTGCCAGCAGCCCCTTACAGGTGAACACTGAAGCTTTCTTT. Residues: CASSPLQVNTEAFF. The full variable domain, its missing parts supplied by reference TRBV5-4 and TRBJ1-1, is ETGVTQSPTHLIKTRGQQVTLRCSSQSGHNTVSWYQQALGQGPQFIFQYYREEENGRGNFPPRFSGLQFPNYSSELNVNALELDDSALYLCASSPLQVNTEAFFGQGTRLTVV.

The DNA of the CDR3 is TGTGCCACTAACTCACAGGGCGCGAACTCTGGAAACACCATATATTTT. Its translation: CATNSQGANSGNTIYF. The chain employs TRBV19 and TRBJ1-3, with a tentative D call TRBD1 (6 bases). Trimming cost V 10 bases and J 0 bases, with 19 bases left between them. This CDR3 spans 16 amino acids. Germline V gene data show CDR1 as LNHDA and CDR2 as SQIVND (reference sequence).

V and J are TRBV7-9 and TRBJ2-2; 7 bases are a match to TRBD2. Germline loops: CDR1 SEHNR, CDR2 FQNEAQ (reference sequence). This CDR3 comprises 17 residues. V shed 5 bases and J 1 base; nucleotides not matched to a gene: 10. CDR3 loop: CASSHPRAGENTGELFF. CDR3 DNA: TGTGCCAGCAGCCATCCGAGGGCGGGGGAGAACACCGGGGAGCTGTTTTTT.

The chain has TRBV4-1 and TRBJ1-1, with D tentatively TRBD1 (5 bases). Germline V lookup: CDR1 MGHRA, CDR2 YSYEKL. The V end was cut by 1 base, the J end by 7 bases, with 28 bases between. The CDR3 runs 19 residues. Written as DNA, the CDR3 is TGCGCCAGCAGCCAAGTTTTCCCGGCGGGGGTGAACGGATTGGGTGAAGCTTTCTTT. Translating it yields CASSQVFPAGVNGLGEAFF.

Here the CDR3 DNA reads TGTGCCAGCAGCTTACAATCTATTTTAGGACAGAATAGCAATCAGCCCCAGCATTTT. Protein sequence: CASSLQSILGQNSNQPQHF. V gene TRBV7-8 combines with J gene TRBJ1-5, with a weak D call TRBD1 (6 bases). Germline CDR1 and CDR2: SGHVS and FQNEAQ. V lost 2 bases to trimming and J lost 0 bases, with 20 bases between them. There are 19 residues in the CDR3. Full variable domain (outside the CDR3, taken from reference TRBV7-8 and TRBJ1-5): GAGVSQSPRYKVAKRGQDVALRCDPISGHVSLFWYQQALGQGPEFLTYFQNEAQLDKSGLPSDRFFAERPEGSVSTLKIQRTQQEDSAVYLCASSLQSILGQNSNQPQHFGDGTRLSIL.

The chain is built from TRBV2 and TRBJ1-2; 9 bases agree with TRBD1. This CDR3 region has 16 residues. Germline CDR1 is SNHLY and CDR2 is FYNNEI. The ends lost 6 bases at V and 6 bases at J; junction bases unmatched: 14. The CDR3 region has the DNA TGTGCCAGCAGGCGGGGGACAGGGAGATCGGGCGATGGCTACACCTTC. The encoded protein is CASRRGTGRSGDGYTF.

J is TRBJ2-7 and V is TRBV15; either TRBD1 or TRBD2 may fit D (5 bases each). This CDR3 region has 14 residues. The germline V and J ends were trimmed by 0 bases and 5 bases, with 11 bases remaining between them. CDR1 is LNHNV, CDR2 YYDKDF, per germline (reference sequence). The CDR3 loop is CATSRDYEGHEQYF. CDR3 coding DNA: TGTGCCACCAGCAGAGATTATGAGGGGCACGAGCAGTACTTC. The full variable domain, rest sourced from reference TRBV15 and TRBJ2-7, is DAMVIQNPRYQVTQFGKPVTLSCSQTLNHNVMYWYQQKSSQAPKLLFHYYDKDFNNEADTPDNFQSRRPNTSFCFLDIRSPGLGDTAMYLCATSRDYEGHEQYFGPGTRLTVT.

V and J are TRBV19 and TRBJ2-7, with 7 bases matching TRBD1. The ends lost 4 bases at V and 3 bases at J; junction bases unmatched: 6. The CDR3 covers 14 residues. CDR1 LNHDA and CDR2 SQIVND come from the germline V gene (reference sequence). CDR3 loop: CASSNRGPVYEQYF. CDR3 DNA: TGTGCCAGTAGTAACAGGGGACCTGTCTACGAGCAGTACTTC.

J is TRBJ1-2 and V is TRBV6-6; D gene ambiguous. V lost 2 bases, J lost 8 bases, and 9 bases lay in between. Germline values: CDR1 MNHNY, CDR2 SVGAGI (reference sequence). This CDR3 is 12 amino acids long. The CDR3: CASSYNFYGYTF. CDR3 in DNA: TGTGCCAGCAGTTACAATTTTTACGGCTACACCTTC.

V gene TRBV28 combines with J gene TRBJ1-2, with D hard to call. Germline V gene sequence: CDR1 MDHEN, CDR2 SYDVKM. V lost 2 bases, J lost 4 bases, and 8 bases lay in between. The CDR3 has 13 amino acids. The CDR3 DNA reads TGTGCCAGCAGTTTAATGACCTTCTATGGCTACACCTTC. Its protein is CASSLMTFYGYTF.

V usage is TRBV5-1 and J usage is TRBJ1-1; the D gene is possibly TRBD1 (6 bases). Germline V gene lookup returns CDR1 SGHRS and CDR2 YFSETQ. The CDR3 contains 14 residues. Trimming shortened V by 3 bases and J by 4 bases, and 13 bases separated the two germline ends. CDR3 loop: CASSSYREGTEAFF. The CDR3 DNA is TGCGCCAGCAGCTCCTACAGGGAGGGCACTGAAGCTTTCTTT.

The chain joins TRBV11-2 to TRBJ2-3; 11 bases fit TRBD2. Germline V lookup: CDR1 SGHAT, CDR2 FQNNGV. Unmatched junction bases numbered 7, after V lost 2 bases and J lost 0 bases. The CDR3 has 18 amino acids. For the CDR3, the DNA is TGTGCCAGCAGCTTAACGGTTTCTAGCGGGGGGAGCACAGATACGCAGTATTTT. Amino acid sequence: CASSLTVSSGGSTDTQYF.

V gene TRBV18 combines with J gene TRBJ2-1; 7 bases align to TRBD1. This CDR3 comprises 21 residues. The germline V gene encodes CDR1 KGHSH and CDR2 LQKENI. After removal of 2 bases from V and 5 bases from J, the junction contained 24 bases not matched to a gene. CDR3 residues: CASSPDSFLPGQRTRNNEQFF. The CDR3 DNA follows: TGTGCCAGCTCACCAGACTCCTTCCTTCCGGGACAGCGAACTCGAAACAATGAGCAGTTCTTC. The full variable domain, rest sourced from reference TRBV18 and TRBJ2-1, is NAGVMQNPRHLVRRRGQEARLRCSPMKGHSHVYWYRQLPEEGLKFMVYLQKENIIDESGMPKERFSAEFPKEGPSILRIQQVVRGDSAAYFCASSPDSFLPGQRTRNNEQFFGPGTRLTVL.

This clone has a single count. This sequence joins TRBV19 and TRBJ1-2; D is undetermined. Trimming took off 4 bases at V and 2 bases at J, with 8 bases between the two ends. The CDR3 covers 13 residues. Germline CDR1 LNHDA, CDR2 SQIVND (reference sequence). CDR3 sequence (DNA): TGTGCCAGTAGTACTGACTTAAACTATGGCTACACCTTC. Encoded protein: CASSTDLNYGYTF.

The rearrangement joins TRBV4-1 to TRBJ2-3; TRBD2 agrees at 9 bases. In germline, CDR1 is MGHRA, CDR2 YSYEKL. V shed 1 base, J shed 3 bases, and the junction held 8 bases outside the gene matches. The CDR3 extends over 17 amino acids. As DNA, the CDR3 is TGCGCCAGCAGCCAAGGTGGCGGGAGGGCCTTAACAGATACGCAGTATTTT. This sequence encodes CASSQGGGRALTDTQYF.

The CDR3 is CATSQPGSTDTQYF. CDR3 in DNA: TGTGCCACCAGCCAACCGGGTAGCACAGATACGCAGTATTTT. The V call is TRBV15, the J call TRBJ2-3; D is ambiguous. The CDR3 extends over 14 amino acids. Per the germline V gene, CDR1 is LNHNV and CDR2 is YYDKDF (reference sequence). V gave up 5 bases and J gave up 0 bases, with 9 bases separating them.

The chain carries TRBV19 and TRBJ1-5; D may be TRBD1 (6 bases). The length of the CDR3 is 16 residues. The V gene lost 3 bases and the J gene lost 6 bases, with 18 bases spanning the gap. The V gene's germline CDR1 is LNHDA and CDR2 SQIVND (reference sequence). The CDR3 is CASSINGARGTQPQHF. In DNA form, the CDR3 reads TGTGCCAGTAGTATCAACGGGGCCAGGGGAACTCAGCCCCAGCATTTT.

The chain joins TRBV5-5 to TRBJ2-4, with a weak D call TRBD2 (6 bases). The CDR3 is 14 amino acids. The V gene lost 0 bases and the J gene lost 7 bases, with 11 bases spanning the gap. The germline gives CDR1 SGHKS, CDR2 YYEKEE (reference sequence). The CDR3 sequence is CASSLADRGNIQYF. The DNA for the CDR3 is TGTGCCAGCAGCTTGGCCGACCGGGGGAACATTCAGTACTTC.

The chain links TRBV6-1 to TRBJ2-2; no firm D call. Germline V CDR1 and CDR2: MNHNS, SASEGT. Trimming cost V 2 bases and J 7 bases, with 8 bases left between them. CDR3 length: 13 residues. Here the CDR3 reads CASSERVGGELFF. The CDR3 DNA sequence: TGTGCCAGCAGTGAAAGGGTAGGCGGGGAGCTGTTTTTT.